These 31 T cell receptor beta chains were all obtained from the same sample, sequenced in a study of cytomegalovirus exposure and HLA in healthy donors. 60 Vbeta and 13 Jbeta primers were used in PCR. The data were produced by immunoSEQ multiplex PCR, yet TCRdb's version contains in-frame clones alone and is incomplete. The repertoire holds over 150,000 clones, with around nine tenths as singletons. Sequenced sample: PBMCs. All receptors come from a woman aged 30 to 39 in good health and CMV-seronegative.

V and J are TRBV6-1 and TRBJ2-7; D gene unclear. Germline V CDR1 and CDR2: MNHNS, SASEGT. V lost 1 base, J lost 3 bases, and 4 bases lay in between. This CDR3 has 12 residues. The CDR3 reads CASSEEHYEQYF. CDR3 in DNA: TGTGCCAGCAGTGAAGAGCACTACGAGCAGTACTTC.

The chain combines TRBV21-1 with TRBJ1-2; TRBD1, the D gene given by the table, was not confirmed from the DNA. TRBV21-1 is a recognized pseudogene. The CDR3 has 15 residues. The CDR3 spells CASSKPDSTSYGYTF. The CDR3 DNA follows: TGTGCCAGCAGCAAACCTGACAGCACCAGCTATGGCTACACCTTC.

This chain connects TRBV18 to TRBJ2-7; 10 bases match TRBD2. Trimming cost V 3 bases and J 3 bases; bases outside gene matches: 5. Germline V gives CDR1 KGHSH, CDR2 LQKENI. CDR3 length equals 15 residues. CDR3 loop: CASSPATSGVYEQYF. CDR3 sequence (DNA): TGTGCCAGCTCACCGGCCACTAGCGGGGTCTACGAGCAGTACTTC.

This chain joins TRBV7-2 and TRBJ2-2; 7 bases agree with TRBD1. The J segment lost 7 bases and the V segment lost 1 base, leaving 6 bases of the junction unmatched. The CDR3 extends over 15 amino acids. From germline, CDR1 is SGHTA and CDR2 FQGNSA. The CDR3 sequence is CASSLGTGGFGELFF. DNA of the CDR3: TGTGCCAGCAGCTTAGGGACAGGAGGTTTCGGGGAGCTGTTTTTT.

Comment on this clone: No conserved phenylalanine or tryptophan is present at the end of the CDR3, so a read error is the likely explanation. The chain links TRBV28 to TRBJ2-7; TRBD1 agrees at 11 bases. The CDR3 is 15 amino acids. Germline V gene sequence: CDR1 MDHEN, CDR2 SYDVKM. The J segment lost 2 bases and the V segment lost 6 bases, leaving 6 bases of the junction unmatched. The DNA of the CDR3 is TGTGCCAGCAGCGAGCCGGGACAGGGGGCCTACGAGCAGTACCTC. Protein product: CASSEPGQGAYEQYL.

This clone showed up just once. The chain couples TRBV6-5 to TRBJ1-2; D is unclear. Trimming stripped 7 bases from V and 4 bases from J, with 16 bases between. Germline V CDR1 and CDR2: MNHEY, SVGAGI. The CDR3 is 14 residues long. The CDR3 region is CASTKARGGYGYTF. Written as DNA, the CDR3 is TGTGCCAGCACCAAGGCTCGGGGTGGCTATGGCTACACCTTC.

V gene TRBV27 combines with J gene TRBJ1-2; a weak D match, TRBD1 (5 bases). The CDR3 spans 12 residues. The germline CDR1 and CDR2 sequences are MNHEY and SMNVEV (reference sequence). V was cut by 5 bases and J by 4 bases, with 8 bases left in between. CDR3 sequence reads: CASSGGSYGYTF. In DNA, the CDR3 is TGTGCCAGCAGTGGGGGGTCCTATGGCTACACCTTC.

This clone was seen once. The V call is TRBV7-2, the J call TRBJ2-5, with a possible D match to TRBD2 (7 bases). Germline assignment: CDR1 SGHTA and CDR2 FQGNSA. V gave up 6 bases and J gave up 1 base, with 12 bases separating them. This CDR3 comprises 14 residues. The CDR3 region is CASREAGAQETQYF. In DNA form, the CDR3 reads TGTGCCAGCAGAGAGGCGGGGGCCCAAGAGACCCAGTACTTC.

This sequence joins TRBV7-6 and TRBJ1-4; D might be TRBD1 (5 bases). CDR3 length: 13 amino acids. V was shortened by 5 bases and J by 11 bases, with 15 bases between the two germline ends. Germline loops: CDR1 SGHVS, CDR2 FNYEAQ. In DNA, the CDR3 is TGTGCCAGCAGCCCCGGGACCGGGGGGAAACTGTTTTTT. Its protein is CASSPGTGGKLFF.

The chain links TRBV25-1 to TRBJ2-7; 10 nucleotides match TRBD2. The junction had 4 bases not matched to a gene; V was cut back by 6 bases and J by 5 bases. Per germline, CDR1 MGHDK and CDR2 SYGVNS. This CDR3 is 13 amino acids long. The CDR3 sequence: CASSLAGDHEQYF. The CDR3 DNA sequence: TGTGCCAGCAGCCTAGCGGGAGACCACGAGCAGTACTTC.

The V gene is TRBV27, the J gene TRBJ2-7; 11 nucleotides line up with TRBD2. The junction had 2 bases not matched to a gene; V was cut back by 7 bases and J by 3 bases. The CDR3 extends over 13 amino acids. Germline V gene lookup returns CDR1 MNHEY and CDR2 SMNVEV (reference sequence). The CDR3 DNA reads TGTGCCAGCAAGGGACTAGCGGACTACGAGCAGTACTTC. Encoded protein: CASKGLADYEQYF.

CDR3 sequence reads: CASSPGAGRLAKNIQYF. CDR3 sequence (DNA): TGTGCCAGCAGCCCCGGGGCCGGGAGGCTAGCCAAAAACATTCAGTACTTC. The V gene is TRBV5-4, the J gene TRBJ2-4; TRBD2 agrees at 7 bases. The CDR3 spans 17 residues. J was trimmed by 0 bases and V by 4 bases; bases with no gene match: 10. In germline, CDR1 is SGHNT, CDR2 YYREEE (reference sequence).

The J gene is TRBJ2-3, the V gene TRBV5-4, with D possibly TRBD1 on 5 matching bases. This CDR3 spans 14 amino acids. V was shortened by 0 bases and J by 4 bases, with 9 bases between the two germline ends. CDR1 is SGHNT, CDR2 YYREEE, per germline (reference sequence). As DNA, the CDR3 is TGTGCCAGCAGCTTGGCTCAGGGCGCAGATACGCAGTATTTT. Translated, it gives CASSLAQGADTQYF.

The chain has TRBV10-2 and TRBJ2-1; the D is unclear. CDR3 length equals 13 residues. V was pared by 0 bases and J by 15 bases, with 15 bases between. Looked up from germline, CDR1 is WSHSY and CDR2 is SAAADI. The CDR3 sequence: CASSESPRSVGFF. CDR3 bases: TGCGCCAGCAGTGAGTCCCCGCGGTCGGTGGGGTTCTTC.

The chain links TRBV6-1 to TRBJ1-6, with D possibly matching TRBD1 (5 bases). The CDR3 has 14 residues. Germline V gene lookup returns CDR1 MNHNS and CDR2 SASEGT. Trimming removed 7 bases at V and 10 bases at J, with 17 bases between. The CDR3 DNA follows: TGTGCCAGCAATAACCGGGCAGGGCAATCACCCCTCCACTTT. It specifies CASNNRAGQSPLHF.

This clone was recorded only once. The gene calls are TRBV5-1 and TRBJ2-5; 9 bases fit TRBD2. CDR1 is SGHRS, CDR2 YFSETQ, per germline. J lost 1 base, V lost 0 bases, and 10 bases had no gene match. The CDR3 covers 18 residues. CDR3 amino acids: CASSLAWGGGAPQETQYF. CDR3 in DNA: TGCGCCAGCAGCTTGGCCTGGGGCGGGGGGGCCCCCCAAGAGACCCAGTACTTC.

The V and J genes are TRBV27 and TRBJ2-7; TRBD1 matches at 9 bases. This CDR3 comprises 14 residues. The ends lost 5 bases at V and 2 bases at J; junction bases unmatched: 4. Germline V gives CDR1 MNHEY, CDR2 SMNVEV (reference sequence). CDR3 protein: CASSRGQGTYEQYF. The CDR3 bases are TGTGCCAGCAGTCGGGGACAGGGAACCTACGAGCAGTACTTC.

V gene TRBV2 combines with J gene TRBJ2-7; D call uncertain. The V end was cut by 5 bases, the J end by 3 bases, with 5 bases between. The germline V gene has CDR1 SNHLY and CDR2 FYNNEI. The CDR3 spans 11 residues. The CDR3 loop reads CASSYIYEQYF. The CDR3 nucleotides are TGTGCCAGCAGTTACATCTACGAGCAGTACTTC.

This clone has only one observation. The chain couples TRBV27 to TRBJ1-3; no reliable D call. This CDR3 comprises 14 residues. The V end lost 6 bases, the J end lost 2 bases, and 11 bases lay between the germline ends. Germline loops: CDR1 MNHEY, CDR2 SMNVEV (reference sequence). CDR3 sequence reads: CASSGAGAGNTIYF. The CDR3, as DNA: TGTGCCAGCAGCGGAGCCGGTGCTGGAAACACCATATATTTT.

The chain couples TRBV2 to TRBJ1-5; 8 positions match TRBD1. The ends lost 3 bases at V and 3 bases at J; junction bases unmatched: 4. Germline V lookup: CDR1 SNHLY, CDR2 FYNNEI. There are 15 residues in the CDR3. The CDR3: CASSDRTGNNQPQHF. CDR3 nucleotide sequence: TGTGCCAGCAGTGATAGGACAGGGAACAATCAGCCCCAGCATTTT. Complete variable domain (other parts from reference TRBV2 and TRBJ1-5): EPEVTQTPSHQVTQMGQEVILRCVPISNHLYFYWYRQILGQKVEFLVSFYNNEISEKSEIFDDQFSVERPDGSNFTLKIRSTKLEDSAMYFCASSDRTGNNQPQHFGDGTRLSIL.

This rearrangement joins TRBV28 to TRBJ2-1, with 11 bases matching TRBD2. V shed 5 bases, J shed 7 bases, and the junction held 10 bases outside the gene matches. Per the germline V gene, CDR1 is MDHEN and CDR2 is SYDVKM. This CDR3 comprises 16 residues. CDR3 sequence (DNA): TGTGCCAGCAGTCCCCAGACTAGCGGGAAAGGGAATGAGCAGTTCTTC. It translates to CASSPQTSGKGNEQFF.

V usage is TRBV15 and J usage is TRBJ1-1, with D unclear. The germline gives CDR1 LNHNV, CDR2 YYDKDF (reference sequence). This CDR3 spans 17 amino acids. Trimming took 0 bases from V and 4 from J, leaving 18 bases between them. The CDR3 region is CATSRDQVGSPPTEAFF. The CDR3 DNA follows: TGTGCCACCAGCAGAGATCAGGTGGGCAGCCCGCCCACTGAAGCTTTCTTT. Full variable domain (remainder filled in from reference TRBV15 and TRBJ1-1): DAMVIQNPRYQVTQFGKPVTLSCSQTLNHNVMYWYQQKSSQAPKLLFHYYDKDFNNEADTPDNFQSRRPNTSFCFLDIRSPGLGDTAMYLCATSRDQVGSPPTEAFFGQGTRLTVV.

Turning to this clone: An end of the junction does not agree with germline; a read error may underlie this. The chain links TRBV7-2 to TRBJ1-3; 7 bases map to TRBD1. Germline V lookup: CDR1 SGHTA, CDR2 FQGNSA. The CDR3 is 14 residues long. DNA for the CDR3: TGTGCCAGCAGCCGAGGACAGGCTGGAGACACCATATATTTT. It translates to CASSRGQAGDTIYF.

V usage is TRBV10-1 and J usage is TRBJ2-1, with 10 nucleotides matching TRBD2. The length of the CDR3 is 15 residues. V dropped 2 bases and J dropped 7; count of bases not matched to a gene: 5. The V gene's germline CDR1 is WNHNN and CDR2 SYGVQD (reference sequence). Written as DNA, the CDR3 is TGCGCCAGCAGTGAGAGGAGCGGGGGGGCGAATGAGCAGTTCTTC. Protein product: CASSERSGGANEQFF.

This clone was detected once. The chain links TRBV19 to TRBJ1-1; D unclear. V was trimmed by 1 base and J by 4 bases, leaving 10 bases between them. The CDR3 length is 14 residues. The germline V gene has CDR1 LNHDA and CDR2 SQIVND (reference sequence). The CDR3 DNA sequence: TGTGCCAGTAGTATAGGGGCAGAACTCACTGAAGCTTTCTTT. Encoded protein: CASSIGAELTEAFF.

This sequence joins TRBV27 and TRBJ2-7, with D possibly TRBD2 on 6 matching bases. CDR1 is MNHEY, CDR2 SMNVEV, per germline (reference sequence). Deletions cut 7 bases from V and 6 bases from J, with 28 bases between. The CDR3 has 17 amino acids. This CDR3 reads CASTSQTTSPVVFEQYF. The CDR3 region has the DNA TGTGCCAGCACTTCCCAGACCACTAGCCCGGTAGTATTCGAGCAGTACTTC.

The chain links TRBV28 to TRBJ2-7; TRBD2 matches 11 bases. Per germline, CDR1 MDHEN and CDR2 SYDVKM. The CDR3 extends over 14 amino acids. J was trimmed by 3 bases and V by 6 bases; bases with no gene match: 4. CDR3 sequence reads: CASRATSGIYEQYF. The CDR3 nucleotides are TGTGCCAGCAGGGCGACTAGCGGGATCTACGAGCAGTACTTC.

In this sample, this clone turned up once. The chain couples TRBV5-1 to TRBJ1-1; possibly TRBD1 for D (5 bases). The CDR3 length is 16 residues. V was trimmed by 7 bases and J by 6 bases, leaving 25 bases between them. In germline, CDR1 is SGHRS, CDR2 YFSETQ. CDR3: CASFPQGGHRGSEAFF. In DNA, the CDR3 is TGCGCCAGCTTCCCCCAGGGCGGACACCGAGGATCTGAAGCTTTCTTT.

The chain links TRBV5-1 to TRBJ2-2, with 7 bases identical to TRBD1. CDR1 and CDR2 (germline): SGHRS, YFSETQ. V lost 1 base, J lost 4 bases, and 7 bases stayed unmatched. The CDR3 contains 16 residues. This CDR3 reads CASSLRSRGTTGELFF. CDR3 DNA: TGCGCCAGCAGCTTGAGGTCCAGGGGGACCACCGGGGAGCTGTTTTTT.

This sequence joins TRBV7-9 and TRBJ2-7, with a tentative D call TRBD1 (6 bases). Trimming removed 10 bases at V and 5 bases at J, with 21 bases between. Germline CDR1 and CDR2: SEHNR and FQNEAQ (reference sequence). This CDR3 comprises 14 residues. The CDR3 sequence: CATKHDRRGDEQYF. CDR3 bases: TGTGCCACCAAGCACGACCGCAGGGGCGACGAGCAGTACTTC.

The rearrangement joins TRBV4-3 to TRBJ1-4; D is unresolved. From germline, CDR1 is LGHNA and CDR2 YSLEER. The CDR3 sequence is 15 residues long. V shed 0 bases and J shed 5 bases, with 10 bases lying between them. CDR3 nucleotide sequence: TGCGCCAGCAGCCAAGATATGCAGATAAATGAAAAACTGTTTTTT. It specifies CASSQDMQINEKLFF.